These T cell receptor beta chains were read from a single sample in a study of blood T cell repertoires in COVID-19. Here immunoSEQ multiplex PCR was the method, and the copy in TCRdb shows in-frame clones only, minus some. The sample yields roughly 250,000 clones, around 88% seen once. What was sequenced was PBMCs or T cells enriched from blood (not recorded which). The origin of the receptors is a woman aged 35 to 49 with acute COVID-19. Both conserved end residues are part of each CDR3. The D gene is left open where the match is weak. Size values are once, few and many counts, or a class for expanded clones, and some rows have none.

v_gene	d_gene	abundance	j_gene	CDR3nt	CDR3aa
TRBV27	NA	NA	TRBJ1-6	TGTGCCAGCAGAAAAACAGGGAAGGAATCACCCCTCCACTTT	CASRKTGKESPLHF
TRBV5-1	NA	NA	TRBJ1-4	TGCGCCAGCAGTTTGGGGGGGGGCGCAGAGGAAAAACTGTTTTTT	CASSLGGGAEEKLFF
TRBV25-1	NA	NA	TRBJ1-1	TGTGCCAGCAGTGCCCTTTGGGAGAGGTCTGAAGCTTTCTTT	CASSALWERSEAFF
TRBV7-2	TRBD2	NA	TRBJ2-1	TGTGCCAGCAGCCCGGGACTAGCGGGCAATGAGCAGTTCTTC	CASSPGLAGNEQFF
TRBV4-1	NA	NA	TRBJ2-1	TGCGCCAGCAGCCAAGTCCCCCTAGTATTGAAAAATGAGCAGTTCTTC	CASSQVPLVLKNEQFF
TRBV3-1/TRBV3-2	TRBD2	NA	TRBJ2-4	TGTGCCAGCAGCCTCGGACTAGCGGAGCCCAAAAACATTCAGTACTTC	CASSLGLAEPKNIQYF
TRBV6-1	TRBD2	few	TRBJ2-1	TGTGCCAGCAGTGAGTTCGCGGGAGTCTACAATGAGCAGTTCTTC	CASSEFAGVYNEQFF
TRBV18	TRBD1	NA	TRBJ1-2	TGTGCCAGCTCACCCCAGGACAGGTCCTATGGCTACACCTTC	CASSPQDRSYGYTF
TRBV18	TRBD1	NA	TRBJ1-2	TGTGCCAGCTCACCGCAAGACAGGGCCGGCTATGGCTACACCTTC	CASSPQDRAGYGYTF
TRBV3-1/TRBV3-2	TRBD2	NA	TRBJ2-1	TGTGCCAGCAGCCAAGATTCTAGCGGCAATGAGCAGTTCTTC	CASSQDSSGNEQFF
TRBV27	TRBD1	NA	TRBJ1-6	TGTGCCAGCAGTCAAAACCGGGACAGCTTAAATTCACCCCTCCACTTT	CASSQNRDSLNSPLHF
TRBV18	TRBD1	NA	TRBJ2-7	TGTGCCAGCTCACGACAGGGGGGCAACGAGCAGTACTTC	CASSRQGGNEQYF
TRBV2	TRBD1	few	TRBJ1-4	TGTGCCAGCAGGCCTACAGGGGTAAATGAAAAACTGTTTTTT	CASRPTGVNEKLFF
TRBV7-9	NA	NA	TRBJ1-5	TGTGCCAGCAGCCCGGCAGGATCTAGCAATCAGCCCCAGCATTTT	CASSPAGSSNQPQHF
TRBV4-1	NA	NA	TRBJ2-7	TGCGCCAGCAGCCCCGGTAGCGGAGCATACGAGCAGTACTTC	CASSPGSGAYEQYF
TRBV2	TRBD2	few	TRBJ2-3	TGTGCCAGCCTGGGACTAGCGGTCACAGATACGCAGTATTTT	CASLGLAVTDTQYF
TRBV9	NA	NA	TRBJ1-6	TGTGCCAGCAGCGTAGCCGCGACGGGACAAGTCAATTCACCTCTCCACTTT	CASSVAATGQVNSPLHF
TRBV5-1	NA	few	TRBJ1-3	TGCGCCAGCAGCGGGGGCGGAAACACCATATATTTT	CASSGGGNTIYF
TRBV4-1	NA	once	TRBJ1-4	TGCGCCAGCAGCCGAGAGAGTATGGGGGGAAATGAAAAACTGTTTTTT	CASSRESMGGNEKLFF
TRBV5-1	TRBD1	NA	TRBJ1-2	TGCGCCAGCACAGAAAGTCGGGGAGGACAGGGGTTGTATGGCTACACCTTC	CASTESRGGQGLYGYTF
TRBV18	NA	NA	TRBJ2-5	TGTGCCAGCTCACCCCCCAATCAAGAGACCCAGTACTTC	CASSPPNQETQYF
TRBV24-1	NA	NA	TRBJ1-1	TGTGCCACCAGAAATTCAGGGCAACAGAACACTGAAGCTTTCTTT	CATRNSGQQNTEAFF
TRBV24-1	TRBD1	NA	TRBJ2-3	TGTGCCACCAGTGATCCGGGACAGGGGGCAATCACAGATACGCAGTATTTT	CATSDPGQGAITDTQYF
TRBV19	TRBD1	few	TRBJ1-1	TGTGCCAGTAGTATCACACCGGGACAGGGGGGAAACACTGAAGCTTTCTTT	CASSITPGQGGNTEAFF
TRBV14	NA	NA	TRBJ2-1	TGTGCCAGCAGCCAGGCTCTGCGGGAAAGGTCCTACAATGAGCAGTTCTTC	CASSQALRERSYNEQFF
TRBV3-1/TRBV3-2	NA	once	TRBJ2-1	TGTGCCAGCAGCCAAGAAGCGGGCCGGCGTCGACAGTTCTTC	CASSQEAGRRRQFF
TRBV15	TRBD2	NA	TRBJ2-1	TGTGCCACCAGCAGTCTAGCGGGAGTGTACAATGAGCAGTTCTTC	CATSSLAGVYNEQFF
TRBV19	TRBD1	NA	TRBJ1-1	TGTGCCAGTAGAGGGCAGGGGGCGCTTGAAGCTTTCTTT	CASRGQGALEAFF
TRBV28	NA	NA	TRBJ1-2	TGTGCCAGCAGCCGGGACAAATCTAACTATGGCTACACCTTC	CASSRDKSNYGYTF
TRBV4-2	NA	NA	TRBJ2-2	TGTGCCAGCAGCCAACAACTAGGTTTGGCCCCCCCCGGGGAGCTGTTTTTT	CASSQQLGLAPPGELFF
TRBV24-1	TRBD2	NA	TRBJ2-2	TGTGCCACCAGCGATCACGGGACTAGCGGGCGGAACACCGGGGAGCTGTTTTTT	CATSDHGTSGRNTGELFF
TRBV7-3	NA	NA	TRBJ2-5	TGTGCCAGCAGCAACGAGGGGACCCAGTACTTC	CASSNEGTQYF
TRBV19	TRBD2	NA	TRBJ2-5	TGTGCCAGTAGTCACCACGGGACTAGCGGGCACCAAGAGACCCAGTACTTC	CASSHHGTSGHQETQYF
TRBV27	NA	NA	TRBJ1-5	TGTGCCAGCAGTTTAAGCTCGCCCCAGCATTTT	CASSLSSPQHF
TRBV18	TRBD2	NA	TRBJ2-1	TGTGCCAGCTCACCACGGGGACTAGCGGGAACCTCCTACAATGAGCAGTTCTTC	CASSPRGLAGTSYNEQFF
TRBV5-1	TRBD2	NA	TRBJ2-4	TGCGCCAGCAGCTTGGGACTAGCGGGGCACTTAGCCAAAAACATTCAGTACTTC	CASSLGLAGHLAKNIQYF
TRBV7-9	TRBD1	NA	TRBJ1-4	TGTGCCAGCAGCGGGGGGACAGGCGGGTATGAAAAACTGTTTTTT	CASSGGTGGYEKLFF
TRBV2	NA	NA	TRBJ2-2	TGTGCCAGCAGTGAAGTTGGAGAAAACACCGGGGAGCTGTTTTTT	CASSEVGENTGELFF
TRBV1	NA	NA	TRBJ2-3	TGCACCAGCAGCCAAGATCTGACTAGCGGGAGTCTGGATTATGGAGATACGCAGTATTTT	CTSSQDLTSGSLDYGDTQYF
TRBV7-9	TRBD1	NA	TRBJ1-2	TGTGCCAGCAGCCAACCCAGGGGGGCGGCTAACTATGGCTACACCTTC	CASSQPRGAANYGYTF
TRBV7-2	NA	NA	TRBJ1-5	TGTGCCAGCAGCGAGTTTATCGATCAGCCCCAGCATTTT	CASSEFIDQPQHF
TRBV7-2	NA	NA	TRBJ2-1	TGTGCCAGCAGCTTATTGATTAGTAGTCACGAGCAGTTCTTC	CASSLLISSHEQFF
TRBV12-3/TRBV12-4	NA	NA	TRBJ1-5	TGTGCCAGCAGTAAGGACTGGCCCCAGCATTTT	CASSKDWPQHF
TRBV7-9	NA	NA	TRBJ2-7	TGTGCCAGCAGCCCTAGCTCCTACGAGCAGTACTTC	CASSPSSYEQYF
TRBV18	NA	NA	TRBJ2-5	TGTGCCAGCTCACCACCGTCGGGAGAGACCCAGTACTTC	CASSPPSGETQYF
TRBV5-5	NA	NA	TRBJ2-1	TGTGCCAGCAGCTTGGGGCAGGGCTCAGGGCAGTTCTTC	CASSLGQGSGQFF
TRBV11-2	TRBD1	NA	TRBJ2-3	TGTGCCAGCAGCTTAGCGCCAGGGACAGGCACAGATACGCAGTATTTT	CASSLAPGTGTDTQYF